A single sample gave rise to the 23 T cell receptor beta chains below, sequenced in a study of blood T cell repertoires in COVID-19. The table came from immunoSEQ multiplex PCR; TCRdb's copy has only in-frame clones and leaves some out. This repertoire shows just under 100,000 clones, 85% to 90% found once; its top ten account for approximately 12%. Sequencing input: peripheral blood. Receptors originate from a woman aged 60-75 years in a cohort sampled during active or convalescent COVID-19.

Comment on this clone: At one end the junction does not follow the germline gene, possibly because of a read error. J is TRBJ2-2 and V is TRBV7-2; 10 positions match TRBD1. CDR1 is SGHTA, CDR2 FQGNSA, per germline. The CDR3 runs 16 residues. CDR3 sequence (DNA): TGTGCCAGCAACTTACGGACAGGGGGTGGGACCGGGGAGCTGTTTTTT. Translation: CASNLRTGGGTGELFF.

This clone was recorded once. This chain links TRBV19 with TRBJ1-4, with D unresolved. Germline CDR1 and CDR2: LNHDA and SQIVND (reference sequence). V dropped 8 bases and J dropped 5 bases, with 18 bases sitting between them. The CDR3 is 15 residues long. The CDR3 region is CASRGSFSGNEKLFF. CDR3 bases: TGTGCCAGTCGTGGGTCTTTCAGCGGGAATGAAAAACTGTTTTTT.

J is TRBJ1-2 and V is TRBV18; 11 bases map to TRBD1. CDR1 is KGHSH and CDR2 is LQKENI in the germline V gene. This CDR3 has 14 amino acids. The V gene end was trimmed by 3 bases and the J gene end by 4 bases; junction bases not matched to a gene: 1. The chain's CDR3 is CASSPGTGGYGYTF. CDR3 DNA sequence: TGTGCCAGCTCACCTGGGACAGGGGGCTATGGCTACACCTTC.

This chain connects TRBV7-2 to TRBJ2-3, with 9 bases aligning to TRBD2. CDR3 length equals 13 residues. With 4 bases clipped from V and 10 bases from J, the junction kept 6 bases outside the gene matches. Germline V CDR1 and CDR2: SGHTA, FQGNSA. The CDR3 DNA reads TGTGCCAGCAGCTCAAAAGCGGGAGGACCGCAGTATTTT. Residues: CASSSKAGGPQYF.

The genes are TRBV28 and TRBJ1-1; TRBD1 might be the D (5 bases). The CDR3 is made up of 11 amino acids. With 8 bases removed from V and 5 bases from J, the gap between germline ends came to 9 bases. Germline V CDR1 and CDR2: MDHEN, SYDVKM. CDR3 region: CASLGGTEAFF. The CDR3 DNA is TGTGCCAGCCTGGGGGGGACTGAAGCTTTCTTT.

The V and J genes are TRBV5-1 and TRBJ2-5; 7 bases are shared with TRBD2. The CDR3 has 14 residues. V lost 4 bases, J lost 1 base, and 4 bases stayed unmatched. CDR1 is SGHRS, CDR2 YFSETQ, per germline. The CDR3 nucleotides read TGCGCCAGCAGCCGGGACTACCCCCAAGAGACCCAGTACTTC. Its translation: CASSRDYPQETQYF.

The chain combines TRBV24-1 with TRBJ2-7, with TRBD1 matching 8 bases. Per germline, CDR1 KGHDR and CDR2 SFDVKD. The CDR3 covers 14 residues. The ends lost 10 bases at V and 1 base at J; junction bases unmatched: 8. For the CDR3, the DNA is TGTGCCACAGGGTCCGGGACAGGATCCTACGAGCAGTACTTC. Translated: CATGSGTGSYEQYF.

The gene calls are TRBV5-5 and TRBJ1-1, with 7 bases identical to TRBD1. J was trimmed by 8 bases and V by 4 bases; bases with no gene match: 8. CDR1 and CDR2 (germline): SGHKS, YYEKEE (reference sequence). This CDR3 spans 13 amino acids. The CDR3 DNA reads as TGTGCCAGCAGCAAGGAGACAGGGAGGGAAGCTTTCTTT. Translating it yields CASSKETGREAFF.

This CDR3 reads CASSSSPNTEAFF. The CDR3 DNA is TGTGCCAGCAGTTCCTCCCCGAACACTGAAGCTTTCTTT. This sequence joins TRBV28 and TRBJ1-1; D not certain. CDR1 is MDHEN and CDR2 is SYDVKM in the germline V gene. This CDR3 is built from 13 residues. V lost 4 bases, J lost 1 base, and 7 bases lay in between.

This sequence joins TRBV20-1 and TRBJ2-1, with 10 bases matching TRBD2. The CDR3 consists of 11 residues. Looked up from germline, CDR1 is DFQATT and CDR2 is SNEGSKA (reference sequence). CDR3 region: CSSGGAGEQFF. The DNA of the CDR3 is TGCAGCAGCGGGGGGGCCGGTGAGCAGTTCTTC.

The chain is built from TRBV19 and TRBJ1-3, with a possible D match to TRBD1 (5 bases). The CDR3 totals 15 residues. The V gene's germline CDR1 is LNHDA and CDR2 SQIVND (reference sequence). The V end lost 8 bases, the J end lost 0 bases, and 14 bases lay between the germline ends. The CDR3 DNA reads TGTGCCAGTGGGGCGGCCAGATTCTCTGGAAACACCATATATTTT. This translates into CASGAARFSGNTIYF.

CDR3 DNA: TGTGCCAGTAGTTCGCTCCTACACGGACTAGCGGGGGGTCCCTCAGATACGCAGTATTTT. Translation gives CASSSLLHGLAGGPSDTQYF. This chain joins TRBV19 and TRBJ2-3, with TRBD2 matching over 14 bases. The V gene end was trimmed by 5 bases and the J gene end by 4 bases; junction bases not matched to a gene: 17. CDR3 length equals 20 residues. The germline V gene has CDR1 LNHDA and CDR2 SQIVND (reference sequence).

The rearrangement joins TRBV19 to TRBJ2-5; D ambiguous. The V and J ends lost 4 bases and 0 bases respectively, with 3 bases between them. Germline V lookup: CDR1 LNHDA, CDR2 SQIVND (reference sequence). The CDR3 runs to 12 residues. CDR3 bases: TGTGCCAGTAGTACAAACCAAGAGACCCAGTACTTC. Its translation: CASSTNQETQYF.

This chain joins TRBV18 and TRBJ1-2; D unresolved. This CDR3 is 13 amino acids long. V lost 3 bases to trimming and J lost 7 bases, with 12 bases between them. Looked up from germline, CDR1 is KGHSH and CDR2 is LQKENI. The CDR3 loop reads CASSPVPGPGYTF. CDR3 bases: TGTGCCAGCTCACCGGTTCCGGGTCCTGGCTACACCTTC.

This clone was picked up many times. The CDR3 nucleotides read TGTGCCATCCGGGACAGCCGGAACTATGGCTACACCTTC. It is translated as CAIRDSRNYGYTF. V and J are TRBV10-3 and TRBJ1-2; the match to TRBD1 covers 7 bases. Germline V gene data show CDR1 as ENHRY and CDR2 as SYGVKD. Trimming removed 8 bases from V and 2 bases from J; junction bases left unmatched: 5. The CDR3 length is 13 residues.

The chain combines TRBV15 with TRBJ1-3, with D possibly being TRBD1 (5 bases). The CDR3 loop spans 15 amino acids. V shed 0 bases and J shed 4 bases, with 10 bases lying between them. Per the germline V gene, CDR1 is LNHNV and CDR2 is YYDKDF (reference sequence). CDR3 bases: TGTGCCACCAGCAGAGATAGAGCAGGGGGAAACACCATATATTTT. Protein: CATSRDRAGGNTIYF.

The rearrangement links TRBV10-2 to TRBJ1-5; D gene unclear. The germline CDR1 and CDR2 sequences are WSHSY and SAAADI. V was clipped by 6 bases and J by 4 bases, with 13 bases between them. This CDR3 has 14 residues. CDR3 nucleotides: TGCGCCAGCAGCCGGGCTGGCGGGAATCAGCCCCAGCATTTT. It is translated as CASSRAGGNQPQHF.

With regard to this clone: This specimen includes other DNA sequences encoding the same CDR3. This CDR3 reads CASSLGGTATNYGYTF. The CDR3 nucleotides are TGTGCCAGCAGCTTAGGCGGGACAGCCACGAACTATGGCTACACCTTC. V gene TRBV13 combines with J gene TRBJ1-2; 7 bases are shared with TRBD1. Germline CDR1 PRHDT, CDR2 FYEKMQ (reference sequence). V shed 0 bases and J 2 bases; nucleotides not matched to a gene: 6. CDR3 length: 16 residues.

The genes are TRBV27 and TRBJ2-1; 7 bases align to TRBD1. After removal of 6 bases from V and 0 bases from J, the junction contained 5 bases not matched to a gene. The CDR3 length is 15 residues. From germline, CDR1 is MNHEY and CDR2 SMNVEV (reference sequence). The CDR3 protein is CASRLYRGSYNEQFF. CDR3 nucleotides: TGTGCCAGCAGATTGTACAGGGGCTCCTACAATGAGCAGTTCTTC.

The gene calls are TRBV7-2 and TRBJ1-5; 7 bases agree with TRBD1. The CDR3 consists of 16 residues. In germline, CDR1 is SGHTA, CDR2 FQGNSA. V shed 5 bases and J 1 base; nucleotides not matched to a gene: 8. The CDR3 DNA reads as TGTGCCAGCAGCGCCGGGACAGCCCTGAGCAATCAGCCCCAGCATTTT. It translates to CASSAGTALSNQPQHF.

The chain has TRBV10-2 and TRBJ2-7, with D uncertain. Trimming shortened V by 8 bases and J by 12 bases, and 17 bases separated the two germline ends. The CDR3 sequence is 11 residues long. CDR1 is WSHSY, CDR2 SAAADI, per germline. The DNA of the CDR3 is TGCGCCAGCTCGTCGATACGAGCTCGGTACTTC. Amino acids: CASSSIRARYF.

The J gene is TRBJ1-2, the V gene TRBV7-9; the match to TRBD1 covers 9 bases. Per the germline V gene, CDR1 is SEHNR and CDR2 is FQNEAQ (reference sequence). The CDR3 contains 14 residues. The V segment lost 5 bases and the J segment 6 bases; nucleotides outside the gene matches: 7. Here the CDR3 reads CASSHTGTGNGYTF. CDR3 in DNA: TGTGCCAGCAGCCATACCGGGACAGGGAATGGCTACACCTTC.

V usage is TRBV2 and J usage is TRBJ2-3; a possible D gene is TRBD1 (6 bases). The CDR3 is 14 amino acids. V was pared by 2 bases and J by 1 base, with 7 bases between. Looked up from germline, CDR1 is SNHLY and CDR2 is FYNNEI. The CDR3 here is CASSEWTGTDTQYF. CDR3 coding DNA: TGTGCCAGCAGTGAATGGACAGGCACAGATACGCAGTATTTT.